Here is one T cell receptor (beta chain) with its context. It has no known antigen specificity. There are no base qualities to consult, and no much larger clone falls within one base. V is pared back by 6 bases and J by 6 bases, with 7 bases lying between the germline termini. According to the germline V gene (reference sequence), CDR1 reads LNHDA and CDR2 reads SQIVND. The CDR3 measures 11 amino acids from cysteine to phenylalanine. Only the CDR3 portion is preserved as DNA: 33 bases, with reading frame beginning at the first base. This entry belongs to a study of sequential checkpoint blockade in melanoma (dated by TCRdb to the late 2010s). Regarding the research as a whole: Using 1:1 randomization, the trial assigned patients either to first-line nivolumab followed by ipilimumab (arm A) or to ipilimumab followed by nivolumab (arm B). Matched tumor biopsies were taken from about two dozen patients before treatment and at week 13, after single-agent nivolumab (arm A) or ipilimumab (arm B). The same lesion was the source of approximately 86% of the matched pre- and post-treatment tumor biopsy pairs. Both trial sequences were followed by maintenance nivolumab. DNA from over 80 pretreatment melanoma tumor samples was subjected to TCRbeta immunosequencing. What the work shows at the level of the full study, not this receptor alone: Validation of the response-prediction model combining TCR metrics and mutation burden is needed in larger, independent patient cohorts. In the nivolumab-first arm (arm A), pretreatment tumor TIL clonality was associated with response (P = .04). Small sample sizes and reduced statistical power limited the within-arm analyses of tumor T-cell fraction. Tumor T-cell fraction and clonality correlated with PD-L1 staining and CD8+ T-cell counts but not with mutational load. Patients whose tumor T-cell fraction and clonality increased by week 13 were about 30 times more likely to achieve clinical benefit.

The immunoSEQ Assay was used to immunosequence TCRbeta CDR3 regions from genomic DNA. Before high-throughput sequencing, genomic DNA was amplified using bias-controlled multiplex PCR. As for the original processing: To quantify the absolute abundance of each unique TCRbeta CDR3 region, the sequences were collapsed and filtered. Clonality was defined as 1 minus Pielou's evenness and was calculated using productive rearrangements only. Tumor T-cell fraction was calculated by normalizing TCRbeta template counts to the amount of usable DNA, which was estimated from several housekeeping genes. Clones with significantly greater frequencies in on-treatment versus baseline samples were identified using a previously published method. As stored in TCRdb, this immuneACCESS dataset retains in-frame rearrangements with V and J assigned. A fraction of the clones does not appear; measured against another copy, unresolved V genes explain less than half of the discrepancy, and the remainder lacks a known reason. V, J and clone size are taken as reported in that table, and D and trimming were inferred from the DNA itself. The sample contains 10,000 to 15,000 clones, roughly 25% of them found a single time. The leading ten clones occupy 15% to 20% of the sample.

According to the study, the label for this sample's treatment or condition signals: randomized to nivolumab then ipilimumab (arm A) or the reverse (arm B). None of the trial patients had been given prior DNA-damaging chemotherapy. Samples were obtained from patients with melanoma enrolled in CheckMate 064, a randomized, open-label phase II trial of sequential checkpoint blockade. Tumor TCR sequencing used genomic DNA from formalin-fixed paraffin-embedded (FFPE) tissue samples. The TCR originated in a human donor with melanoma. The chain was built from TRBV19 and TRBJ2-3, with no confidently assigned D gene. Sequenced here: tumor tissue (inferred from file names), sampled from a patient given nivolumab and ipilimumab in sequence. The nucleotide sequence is TGTGCCAGTAGCGGCTGGGATACGCAGTATTTT. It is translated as CASSGWDTQYF.